The 17 T cell receptor beta chains presented below share a single source sample, sequenced in a study of blood T cell repertoires in COVID-19. The repertoire was sequenced with immunoSEQ multiplex PCR; TCRdb's copy has only in-frame clones and lacks some. Of approximately 100,000 clones listed, 71% are singletons. The specimen sequenced was peripheral blood. These receptors originate from a human donor with acute or convalescent COVID-19. The donor label of this sample is uncertain.

Only a few counts were recorded for this clone. The chain joins TRBV5-1 to TRBJ1-2; a weak D match, TRBD1 (6 bases). CDR3 length: 16 residues. CDR1 is SGHRS, CDR2 YFSETQ, per germline. The V gene lost 5 bases and the J gene lost 3 bases, with 20 bases spanning the gap. The CDR3: CASRPKTGGLDYGYTF. The CDR3 bases are TGCGCCAGCAGACCAAAGACAGGCGGTTTGGACTATGGCTACACCTTC.

V gene TRBV27 combines with J gene TRBJ2-7; 8 bases align to TRBD1. The CDR3 covers 14 residues. V lost 2 bases and J lost 1; bases outside the gene matches: 1. CDR1 is MNHEY, CDR2 SMNVEV, per germline (reference sequence). The CDR3 nucleotides are TGTGCCAGCAGTTTAGACAGGGGTTCCTACGAGCAGTACTTC. Its translation: CASSLDRGSYEQYF.

This clone has only one observation. The rearrangement links TRBV10-3 to TRBJ1-2; 9 positions match TRBD1. The germline V gene has CDR1 ENHRY and CDR2 SYGVKD. The length of the CDR3 is 13 residues. The ends lost 8 bases at V and 6 bases at J; junction bases unmatched: 7. CDR3 region: CAIRQGDEDGYTF. CDR3 DNA sequence: TGTGCCATCCGACAGGGGGATGAGGATGGCTACACCTTC.

The genes are TRBV18 and TRBJ1-1, with 8 bases fitting TRBD1. Per the germline V gene, CDR1 is KGHSH and CDR2 is LQKENI. V gave up 5 bases and J gave up 0 bases; unmatched junction bases: 8. The CDR3 is 16 amino acids. The CDR3 loop is CASSSRTGHMNTEAFF. Here the CDR3 DNA reads TGTGCCAGCTCATCCCGGACAGGGCACATGAACACTGAAGCTTTCTTT. The variable domain in full, with the rest retrieved from reference TRBV18 and TRBJ1-1, is NAGVMQNPRHLVRRRGQEARLRCSPMKGHSHVYWYRQLPEEGLKFMVYLQKENIIDESGMPKERFSAEFPKEGPSILRIQQVVRGDSAAYFCASSSRTGHMNTEAFFGQGTRLTVV.

To note about this clone: In the same sample, other DNA sequences code for this CDR3. The chain uses TRBV7-9 and TRBJ1-4, with TRBD1 matching 9 bases. CDR1 SEHNR and CDR2 FQNEAQ come from the germline V gene (reference sequence). V shed 5 bases and J 4 bases; nucleotides not matched to a gene: 2. This CDR3 comprises 14 residues. CDR3 protein: CASSLGQGNEKLFF. The CDR3 DNA sequence: TGTGCCAGCAGCCTGGGACAGGGTAATGAAAAACTGTTTTTT.

The V gene is TRBV2, the J gene TRBJ2-6; the match to TRBD1 covers 9 bases. Trimming at V came to 5 bases and at J to 0 bases, leaving 17 bases not matched to a gene. The length of the CDR3 is 21 residues. Germline V gives CDR1 SNHLY, CDR2 FYNNEI. DNA of the CDR3: TGTGCCAGCAGTCAGAGGCCGTTACAGGGGGCAGTAGTCTCTGGGGCCAACGTCCTGACTTTC. It codes for CASSQRPLQGAVVSGANVLTF.

The V call is TRBV5-4, the J call TRBJ2-1; D is perhaps TRBD2 (5 bases). Germline lookup yields CDR1 SGHNT and CDR2 YYREEE (reference sequence). This CDR3 is built from 14 residues. Trimming took off 4 bases at V and 9 bases at J, with 17 bases between the two ends. CDR3 loop: CASSPREDAGEQFF. The CDR3 DNA follows: TGTGCCAGCAGCCCACGAGAGGATGCGGGTGAGCAGTTCTTC.

The V and J genes are TRBV6-6 and TRBJ2-7, with 11 bases matching TRBD2. CDR3 size: 16 residues. V gave up 6 bases and J gave up 6 bases; unmatched junction bases: 13. Germline-derived CDR1 and CDR2 are MNHNY and SVGAGI (reference sequence). CDR3 protein: CASSNTGLAAAFEQYV. CDR3 nucleotide sequence: TGTGCCAGCAGCAACACGGGACTAGCGGCCGCCTTCGAGCAGTACGTC.

V usage is TRBV9 and J usage is TRBJ1-2; D perhaps matches TRBD1 (5 bases). The V end was cut by 1 base, the J end by 5 bases, with 15 bases between. Germline CDR1 SGDLS, CDR2 YYNGEE. The CDR3 loop spans 15 amino acids. CDR3 bases: TGTGCCAGCAGCGTATCGCGGACACAATTTTATGGCTACACCTTC. Translation gives CASSVSRTQFYGYTF.

J is TRBJ1-1 and V is TRBV19, with 7 positions matching TRBD1. The V segment lost 7 bases and the J segment 0 bases; nucleotides outside the gene matches: 17. The CDR3 covers 18 residues. The germline V gene has CDR1 LNHDA and CDR2 SQIVND (reference sequence). CDR3 sequence (DNA): TGTGCCAGTACCGTTCCGACAGGGTTGTCGGGAATGAACACTGAAGCTTTCTTT. Translated, it gives CASTVPTGLSGMNTEAFF.

This clone has a count of ten or more. The V gene is TRBV4-1, the J gene TRBJ1-4; 10 bases match TRBD1. V shed 4 bases and J 1 base; nucleotides not matched to a gene: 6. CDR3 length equals 17 residues. Germline values: CDR1 MGHRA, CDR2 YSYEKL. Written as DNA, the CDR3 is TGCGCCAGCAGCCGTCCCGACAGGGGGCTAACTAATGAAAAACTGTTTTTT. Protein product: CASSRPDRGLTNEKLFF.

This clone appeared a few times. This sequence joins TRBV29-1 and TRBJ1-5, with D possibly matching TRBD1 (5 bases). Germline values: CDR1 SQVTM, CDR2 ANQGSEA. This CDR3 contains 12 residues. V shed 7 bases and J shed 7 bases, with 14 bases lying between them. CDR3 residues: CSAGTPGQPQHF. The CDR3 DNA follows: TGCAGCGCTGGGACTCCGGGGCAGCCCCAGCATTTT.

This sequence joins TRBV4-2 and TRBJ2-3; perhaps TRBD2 as D (5 bases). With 4 bases removed from V and 3 bases from J, the gap between germline ends came to 17 bases. Germline CDR1 reads LGHNA; CDR2 reads YNFKEQ. CDR3 size: 16 residues. The chain's CDR3 is CASSRDWTRGTDTQYF. The CDR3 DNA reads as TGTGCCAGCAGCCGAGATTGGACCCGAGGGACAGATACGCAGTATTTT.

The CDR3, as DNA: TGTGCCAGCAGTTATACCCAGGGAATGTACGAGCAGTACTTC. Translation: CASSYTQGMYEQYF. The chain links TRBV6-5 to TRBJ2-7; a possible D gene is TRBD1 (5 bases). Germline CDR1 is MNHEY and CDR2 is SVGAGI. The ends were cut back, 3 bases at V and 4 bases at J, with 13 bases in the middle. The CDR3 has 14 amino acids.

This sequence joins TRBV3-1 (or the pseudogene TRBV3-2) and TRBJ2-2, with 7 bases fitting TRBD1. This CDR3 comprises 14 residues. The germline V gene encodes CDR1 LGHDT and CDR2 YNNKEL (reference sequence). The trim removed 6 bases at V and 1 base at J, leaving 2 bases unmatched. The CDR3 DNA is TGTGCCAGCAGTCGGACAGGGAACACCGGGGAGCTGTTTTTT. This encodes CASSRTGNTGELFF.

Here the CDR3 DNA reads TGTGCCAGCTCTCTGAGACAGGGCGCCTACGAGCAGTACGTC. Protein sequence: CASSLRQGAYEQYV. J is TRBJ2-7 and V is TRBV18; 7 bases are shared with TRBD1. In germline, CDR1 is KGHSH, CDR2 LQKENI. J was trimmed by 2 bases and V by 6 bases; bases with no gene match: 7. The CDR3 is 14 residues long.

The V and J genes are TRBV24-1 and TRBJ1-1, with D hard to call. The V end was cut by 4 bases, the J end by 7 bases, with 15 bases between. CDR3 size: 14 residues. Germline loops: CDR1 KGHDR, CDR2 SFDVKD. Here the CDR3 reads CATSDPAAGDEAFF. Written as DNA, the CDR3 is TGTGCCACCAGTGACCCTGCGGCGGGCGATGAAGCTTTCTTT.